These T cell receptor beta chains were read from a single sample in a study of human T cells and chemical hapten exposure. TCRdb re-analysed the RACE reads in MiXCR, keeping a single row per CDR3 protein. Of over 65,000 distinct CDR3 sequences listed, 8.5% to 14% are singletons. Sequenced here: whole blood, sampled in connection with sensitization to the hapten diphenylcyclopropenone (DPC). These receptors were obtained from a woman between 45 and 65 years old with alopecia areata. Some clones in this sample may be carry-over from other donors' samples. The CDR3 runs from the conserved cysteine through the conserved F or W. A D gene is named only where the DNA matches it firmly. Rows give clone size only sometimes, using once, few, many, or a class for an expanded clone.

v_call	d_call	clone_size	j_call	cdr3_aa	cdr3_nt
TRBV7-2	-	many	TRBJ1-1	CASSLTNTEAFF	TGTGCCAGCAGCTTAACGAACACTGAAGCTTTCTTT
TRBV6-1	TRBD2	many	TRBJ2-1	CASSGHSGGGNEQFF	TGTGCCAGCAGTGGCCATAGCGGGGGGGGCAATGAGCAGTTCTTC
TRBV2	-	few	TRBJ2-7	CASRKDSSYEQYF	TGTGCCAGCAGGAAAGACAGCTCCTACGAGCAGTACTTC
TRBV7-8	TRBD1	many	TRBJ2-7	CASSLPRTGVYEQYF	TGTGCCAGCAGCTTACCCCGGACAGGGGTCTACGAGCAGTACTTC
TRBV7-9	-	-	TRBJ2-3	CASSPFGSSTDTQYF	TGTGCCAGCAGCCCCTTTGGATCTAGCACAGATACGCAGTATTTT
TRBV18	-	few	TRBJ1-2	CASSPRQNLYGYTF	TGTGCCAGCTCACCACGACAGAATCTCTATGGCTACACCTTC
TRBV6-6	TRBD2	-	TRBJ2-1	CASSYSGLAGDRNEQFF	TGTGCCAGCAGTTACTCCGGTCTGGCGGGAGATCGGAATGAGCAGTTCTTC
TRBV12-2	-	few	TRBJ1-1	CASRLVVGKGNMNTEAFF	-
TRBV19	TRBD1	few	TRBJ2-2	CASRMPDRAHTGELFF	TGTGCCAGTCGCATGCCGGACAGGGCTCACACCGGGGAGCTGTTTTTT
TRBV19	-	-	TRBJ1-5	CASTWSPPVRQHDQPQHF	TGTGCCAGTACCTGGTCCCCACCAGTCAGGCAACACGATCAGCCCCAGCATTTT